The T cell receptor beta chain under discussion was sequenced for a study of T cells after posttransplantation cyclophosphamide. Overall study results and limits: Blood and skin or GI T cell repertoires showed limited TRB overlap. Recipient CMV seropositivity and CMV reactivation strongly tracked TRB clonality. Donor-recipient repertoire similarity was low at 1-2 months, rising over year one.

The assay was immunoSEQ multiplex PCR, and TCRdb's table has in-frame clones only and misses some. There are approximately 6,900 clones in the sample; 95% to 98% occur only once, and roughly 0.49% lies in the top ten. The naive gate required viable CD3+CD4+ or CD3+CD8+ cells with CCR7+CD45RA+CD45RO-CD95-CD27+CD28+ phenotype. As regards this clone: What it binds is not known.

This CDR3 has 20 amino acids. Germline CDR1 SNHLY, CDR2 FYNNEI. The V end lost 7 bases, the J end lost 2 bases, and 27 bases lay between the germline ends. The specimen was naive CD8+ T cells sorted from PBMCs. This receptor was taken from a woman in her 30s in good health and a related stem cell transplant donor. V usage is TRBV2 and J usage is TRBJ2-6, with a weak D call TRBD1 (6 bases). In nucleotides, the CDR3 is TGTGCCAGCACCAGAAGCTCCGAGACAGGCGACTACCCTGGGGCCAACGTCCTGACTTTC. It translates to CASTRSSETGDYPGANVLTF.